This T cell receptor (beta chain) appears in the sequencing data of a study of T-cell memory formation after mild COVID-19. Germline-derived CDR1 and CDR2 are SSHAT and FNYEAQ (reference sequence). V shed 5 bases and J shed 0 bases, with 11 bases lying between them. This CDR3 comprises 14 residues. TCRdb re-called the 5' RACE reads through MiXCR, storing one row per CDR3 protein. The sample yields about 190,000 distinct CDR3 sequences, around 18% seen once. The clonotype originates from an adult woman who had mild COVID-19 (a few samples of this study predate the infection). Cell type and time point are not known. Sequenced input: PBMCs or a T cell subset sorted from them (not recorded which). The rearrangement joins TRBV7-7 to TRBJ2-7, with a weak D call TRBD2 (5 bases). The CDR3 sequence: CASSPSRGSYEQYF. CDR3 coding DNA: TGTGCCAGCAGCCCATCCCGGGGCTCCTACGAGCAGTACTTC.